These T cell receptor beta chains were read from a single sample in a study of CD8+ T cells in alopecia areata. Sequencing used immunoSEQ multiplex PCR; TCRdb keeps in-frame clones, though not all of them. The sample lists about 140,000 clones, approximately 90% seen once, with roughly 13% in the top ten. This specimen consisted of CD8+ T cells sorted from blood, obtained at week 4, from a patient treated with tofacitinib. The receptors shown here come from a human donor with alopecia areata. Each CDR3 is given with its conserved first and last residue. D genes are given only for firm matches. Part of the rows lack a size; the others show once, few, many or a class for expanded clones.

.,TRBD1,TRBV29-1,TRBJ1-2,CSGWTGTNYGYTF,TGCAGCGGATGGACAGGGACAAACTATGGCTACACCTTC
.,.,TRBV9,TRBJ2-3,CASSYGSTDTQYF,TGTGCCAGCAGCTACGGGAGCACAGATACGCAGTATTTT
.,.,TRBV27,TRBJ1-2,CASSLTGTNYGYTF,TGTGCCAGCAGTTTAACAGGGACTAACTATGGCTACACCTTC
.,.,TRBV29-1,TRBJ2-1,CSVEVLSSYNEQFF,TGCAGCGTTGAGGTCCTCAGCTCCTACAATGAGCAGTTCTTC
.,.,TRBV30,TRBJ2-7,CAWSDSSYEQYF,TGTGCCTGGTCGGACAGCTCCTACGAGCAGTACTTC
once,.,TRBV11-2,TRBJ2-7,CASTLGEAYEQYF,TGTGCCAGCACCCTAGGGGAGGCTTACGAGCAGTACTTC
.,.,TRBV7-2,TRBJ2-7,CASSLRPAPAPDF,TGTGCCAGCAGCTTACGACCGGCACCTGCACCTGACTTC
.,.,TRBV19,TRBJ2-3,CASSPRPSTDTQYF,TGTGCCAGTAGTCCGAGACCAAGCACAGATACGCAGTATTTT
.,.,TRBV6-6,TRBJ2-1,CASSYKSNEQFF,TGTGCCAGCAGTTACAAGTCCAATGAGCAGTTCTTC
.,TRBD1,TRBV29-1,TRBJ1-1,CSVEETSHNRDRSIRPEAFF,TGCAGCGTTGAAGAAACTAGTCATAATCGGGACAGAAGCATACGGCCTGAAGCTTTCTTT
.,.,TRBV29-1,TRBJ2-6,CSVQQSGANVLTF,TGCAGCGTTCAACAGTCTGGGGCCAACGTCCTGACTTTC
.,.,TRBV25-1,TRBJ2-7,CATTGATTTYEQYF,TGTGCCACTACGGGGGCAACAACCACCTACGAGCAGTACTTC
.,.,TRBV5-1,TRBJ1-2,CASSLSGYDGYTF,TGCGCCAGCAGCCTTTCAGGGTACGATGGCTACACCTTC
.,.,TRBV30,TRBJ2-2,CAWSPSYPKNTGELFF,TGTGCCTGGAGTCCGTCTTACCCCAAGAACACCGGGGAGCTGTTTTTT
.,.,TRBV9,TRBJ2-7,CASSVDAGSYEQYF,TGTGCCAGCAGCGTAGATGCAGGAAGCTACGAGCAGTACTTC
.,.,TRBV27,TRBJ2-2,CASTNTGELFF,TGTGCCAGCACAAACACCGGGGAGCTGTTTTTT
.,TRBD2,TRBV30,TRBJ2-7,CAWTFGGRPYEQYF,TGTGCCTGGACCTTTGGCGGGAGGCCCTACGAGCAGTACTTC
.,.,TRBV6-5,TRBJ1-5,CASRAGIGNQPQHF,TGTGCCAGCAGGGCGGGAATCGGGAATCAGCCCCAGCATTTT
few,.,TRBV29-1,TRBJ2-1,CSVEGVRNEQFF,TGCAGCGTTGAGGGTGTAAGGAATGAGCAGTTCTTC
.,.,TRBV29-1,TRBJ2-2,CSVEGPYGELFF,TGCAGCGTTGAGGGCCCATATGGGGAGCTGTTTTTT
.,TRBD1,TRBV29-1,TRBJ2-7,CSVLLRTGSNGEQYF,TGCAGCGTTCTATTACGGACAGGGTCAAATGGCGAGCAGTACTTC
.,.,TRBV29-1,TRBJ2-4,CSVIGLLQAIQYF,TGCAGCGTTATCGGTCTACTCCAGGCCATTCAGTACTTC
.,.,TRBV7-8,TRBJ1-3,CASSSHKGDTIYF,TGTGCCAGCAGCTCTCACAAGGGGGACACCATATATTTT
.,.,TRBV10-3,TRBJ2-2,CAISEIWTGNTGELFF,TGTGCCATCAGTGAGATTTGGACGGGGAACACCGGGGAGCTGTTTTTT
.,.,TRBV27,TRBJ2-7,CASSFSGEQYF,TGTGCCAGCAGTTTCTCTGGCGAGCAGTACTTC
few,.,TRBV4-1,TRBJ2-2,CASSPGTSNTGELFF,TGTGCCAGCAGCCCGGGGACGTCCAACACCGGGGAGCTGTTTTTT
.,.,TRBV7-6,TRBJ1-1,CASSPGGRGTEAFF,TGTGCCAGCAGCCCCGGGGGGCGAGGCACTGAAGCTTTCTTT
once,TRBD1,TRBV5-1,TRBJ1-2,CASSQPGQGLNYGYTF,TGCGCCAGCAGCCAACCGGGACAGGGACTAAACTATGGCTACACCTTC
.,.,TRBV27,TRBJ2-1,CASSKGESYNEQFF,TGTGCCAGCAGCAAGGGGGAGTCCTACAATGAGCAGTTCTTC
few,.,TRBV2,TRBJ2-6,CASSDEISGANVLTF,TGTGCCAGCAGTGACGAGATATCTGGGGCCAACGTCCTGACTTTC
.,TRBD2,TRBV4-1,TRBJ2-2,CASSQSERGVGELFF,TGCGCCAGCAGCCAGAGTGAGCGGGGGGTCGGGGAGCTGTTTTTT
.,TRBD1,TRBV7-9,TRBJ2-7,CASSHSTGGEQYF,TGTGCCAGCAGCCATTCGACAGGGGGCGAGCAGTACTTC
once,.,TRBV30,TRBJ2-3,CAWSVPTSTPLTDTQYF,TGTGCCTGGAGTGTACCGACTAGTACCCCGCTCACAGATACGCAGTATTTT
few,.,TRBV27,TRBJ2-4,CASSLSPTRDMNF,TGTGCCAGCAGTTTATCTCCTACACGGGATATGAACTTC
.,.,TRBV7-9,TRBJ2-5,CASSLDADELEQTQYF,TGTGCCAGCAGCTTAGATGCGGACGAGCTTGAGCAGACCCAGTACTTC
.,.,TRBV5-1,TRBJ1-4,CASSLANGAHEKLFF,TGCGCCAGCAGCTTGGCCAACGGAGCCCACGAAAAACTGTTTTTT
.,.,TRBV27,TRBJ2-7,CASSLSGTSGDEQYF,TGTGCCAGCAGTTTATCGGGGACATCGGGGGACGAGCAGTACTTC
.,TRBD1,TRBV15,TRBJ1-2,CATSTSQGAQGYTF,TGTGCCACCAGCACCAGTCAGGGGGCGCAGGGCTACACCTTC
.,.,TRBV30,TRBJ2-2,CAWTASGANTGELFF,TGTGCCTGGACCGCCTCAGGAGCGAACACCGGGGAGCTGTTTTTT
.,TRBD1,TRBV5-4,TRBJ2-2,CASRMGQGTGTGELFF,TGTGCCAGCAGGATGGGACAGGGGACAGGCACCGGGGAGCTGTTTTTT
.,.,TRBV6-4,TRBJ1-2,CASSDSVGTAGYTF,TGTGCCAGCAGTGACTCGGTCGGGACGGCTGGCTACACCTTC
.,.,TRBV10-1,TRBJ2-1,CASSPTRGEQFF,TGCGCCAGCAGCCCGACTCGGGGTGAGCAGTTCTTC
.,.,TRBV7-9,TRBJ1-2,CASSHATEPSWGYTF,TGTGCCAGCAGCCACGCGACAGAGCCCTCTTGGGGCTACACCTTC
.,.,TRBV9,TRBJ2-1,CASSSTQAEQFF,TGTGCCAGCAGCAGCACTCAAGCGGAGCAGTTCTTC
medium-sized,.,TRBV6-5,TRBJ2-5,CASSYPTTRETQYF,TGTGCCAGCAGTTACCCGACCACAAGGGAGACCCAGTACTTC
.,.,TRBV29-1,TRBJ2-7,CSVETGQLEQYF,TGCAGCGTTGAAACGGGTCAGCTCGAGCAGTACTTC
once,.,TRBV7-9,TRBJ1-2,CASSLQVIPEDGYTF,TGTGCCAGCAGCTTACAGGTCATTCCCGAGGATGGCTACACCTTC
.,.,TRBV29-1,TRBJ2-1,CSVDGGSYNEQFF,TGCAGCGTTGACGGCGGGTCCTACAATGAGCAGTTCTTC
.,.,TRBV18,TRBJ2-1,CASSPSLGNEQFF,TGTGCCAGCTCCCCAAGCCTGGGCAATGAGCAGTTCTTC
.,TRBD2,TRBV29-1,TRBJ2-5,CSVEDSGTSGSSSETQYF,TGCAGCGTTGAAGATTCGGGGACTAGCGGGAGCTCATCAGAGACCCAGTACTTC
once,.,TRBV6-6,TRBJ2-7,CASTSPGGRGRDEQYF,TGTGCCAGCACCTCCCCCGGGGGGCGGGGGCGGGACGAGCAGTACTTC